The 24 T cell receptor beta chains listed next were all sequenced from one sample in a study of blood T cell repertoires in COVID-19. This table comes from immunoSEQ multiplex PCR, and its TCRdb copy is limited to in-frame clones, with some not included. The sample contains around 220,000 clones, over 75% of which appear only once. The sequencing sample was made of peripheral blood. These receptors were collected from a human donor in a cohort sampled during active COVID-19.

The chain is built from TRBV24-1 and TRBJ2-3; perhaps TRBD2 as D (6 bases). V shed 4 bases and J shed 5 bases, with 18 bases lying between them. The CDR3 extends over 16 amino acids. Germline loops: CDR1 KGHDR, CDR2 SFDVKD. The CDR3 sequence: CATSDSGRQSLDTQYF. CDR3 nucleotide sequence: TGTGCCACCAGTGACTCAGGGAGGCAGAGTTTAGATACGCAGTATTTT.

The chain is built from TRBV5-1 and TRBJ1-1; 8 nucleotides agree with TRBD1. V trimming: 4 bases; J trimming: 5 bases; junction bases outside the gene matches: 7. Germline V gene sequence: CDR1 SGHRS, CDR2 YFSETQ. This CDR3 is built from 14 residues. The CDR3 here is CASSPKDRVTEAFF. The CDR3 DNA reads TGCGCCAGCAGCCCAAAGGACAGGGTGACTGAAGCTTTCTTT.

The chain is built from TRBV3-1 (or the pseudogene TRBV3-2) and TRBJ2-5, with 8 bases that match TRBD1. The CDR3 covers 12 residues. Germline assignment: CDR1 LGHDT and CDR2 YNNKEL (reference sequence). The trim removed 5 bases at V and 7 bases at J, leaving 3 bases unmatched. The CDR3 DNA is TGTGCCAGCAGCGTGACAGGGGCGACCCAGTACTTC. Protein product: CASSVTGATQYF.

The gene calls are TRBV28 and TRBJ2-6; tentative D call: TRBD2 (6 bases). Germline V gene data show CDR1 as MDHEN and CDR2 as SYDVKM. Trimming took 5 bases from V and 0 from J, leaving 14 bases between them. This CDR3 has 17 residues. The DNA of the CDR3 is TGTGCCAGCAGTCTACGACCGGGAGTCTCTGGGGCCAACGTCCTGACTTTC. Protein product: CASSLRPGVSGANVLTF.

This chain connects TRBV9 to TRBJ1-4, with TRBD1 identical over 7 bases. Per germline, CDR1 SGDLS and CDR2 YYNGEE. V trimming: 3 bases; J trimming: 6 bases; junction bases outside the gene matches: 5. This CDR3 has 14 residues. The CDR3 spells CASSADTGDEKLFF. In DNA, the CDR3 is TGTGCCAGCAGCGCCGATACAGGGGATGAAAAACTGTTTTTT.

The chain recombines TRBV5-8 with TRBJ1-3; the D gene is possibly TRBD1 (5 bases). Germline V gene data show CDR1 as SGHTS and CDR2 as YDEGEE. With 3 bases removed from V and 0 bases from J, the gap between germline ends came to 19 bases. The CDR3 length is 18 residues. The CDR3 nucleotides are TGTGCCAGCAGCTCCCTCCGGGACTTTGACCCCTCTGGAAACACCATATATTTT. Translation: CASSSLRDFDPSGNTIYF.

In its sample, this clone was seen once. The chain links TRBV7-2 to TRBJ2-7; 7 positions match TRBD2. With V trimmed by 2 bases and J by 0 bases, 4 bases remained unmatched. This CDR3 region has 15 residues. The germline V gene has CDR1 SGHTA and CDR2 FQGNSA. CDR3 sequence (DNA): TGTGCCAGCAGCTTACTCGGCGGGAGCTCCTACGAGCAGTACTTC. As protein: CASSLLGGSSYEQYF.

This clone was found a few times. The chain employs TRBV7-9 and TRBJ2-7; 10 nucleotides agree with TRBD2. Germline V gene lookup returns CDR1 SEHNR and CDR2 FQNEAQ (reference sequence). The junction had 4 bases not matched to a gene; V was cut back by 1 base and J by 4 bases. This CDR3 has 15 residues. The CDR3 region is CASSLGSSGRYEQYF. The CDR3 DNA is TGTGCCAGCAGCTTAGGGTCTAGCGGGAGATACGAGCAGTACTTC.

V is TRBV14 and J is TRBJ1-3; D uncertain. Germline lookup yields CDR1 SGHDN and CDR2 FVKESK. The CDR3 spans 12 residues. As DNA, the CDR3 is TGTGCTAAACATTGGTCTGGAAACACCATATATTTT. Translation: CAKHWSGNTIYF.

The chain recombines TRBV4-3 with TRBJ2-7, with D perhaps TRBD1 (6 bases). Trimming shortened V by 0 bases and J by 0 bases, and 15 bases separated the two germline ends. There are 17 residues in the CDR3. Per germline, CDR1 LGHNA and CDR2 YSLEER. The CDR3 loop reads CASSQDWTARSSYEQYF. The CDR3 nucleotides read TGCGCCAGCAGCCAAGACTGGACAGCCAGAAGCTCCTACGAGCAGTACTTC.

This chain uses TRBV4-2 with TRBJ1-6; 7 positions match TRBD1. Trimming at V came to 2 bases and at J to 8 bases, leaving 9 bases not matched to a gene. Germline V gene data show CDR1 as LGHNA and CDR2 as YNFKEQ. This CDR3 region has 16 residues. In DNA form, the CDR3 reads TGTGCCAGCAGCCAACCATCCGGGAGGGGGCATTCACCCCTCCACTTT. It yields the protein CASSQPSGRGHSPLHF.

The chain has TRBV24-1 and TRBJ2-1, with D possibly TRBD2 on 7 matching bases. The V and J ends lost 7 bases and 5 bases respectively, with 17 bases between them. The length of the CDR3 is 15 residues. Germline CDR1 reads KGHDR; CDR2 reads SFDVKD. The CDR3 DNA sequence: TGTGCCACCAGGGGCGGAGGGGGGGGGCACAATGAGCAGTTCTTC. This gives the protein CATRGGGGGHNEQFF.

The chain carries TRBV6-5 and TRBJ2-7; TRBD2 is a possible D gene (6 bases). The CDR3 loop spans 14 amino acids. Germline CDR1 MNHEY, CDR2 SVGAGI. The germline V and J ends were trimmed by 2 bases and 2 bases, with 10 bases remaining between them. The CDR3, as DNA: TGTGCCAGCAGTTACGGGTCGGGAGCCTACGAGCAGTACTTC. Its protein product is CASSYGSGAYEQYF.

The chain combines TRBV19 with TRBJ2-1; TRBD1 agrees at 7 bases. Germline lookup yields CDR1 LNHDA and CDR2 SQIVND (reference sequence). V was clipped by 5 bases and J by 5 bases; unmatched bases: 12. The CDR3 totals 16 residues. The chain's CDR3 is CASSGDREGWNNEQFF. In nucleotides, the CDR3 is TGTGCCAGTAGTGGAGACAGGGAAGGATGGAACAATGAGCAGTTCTTC.

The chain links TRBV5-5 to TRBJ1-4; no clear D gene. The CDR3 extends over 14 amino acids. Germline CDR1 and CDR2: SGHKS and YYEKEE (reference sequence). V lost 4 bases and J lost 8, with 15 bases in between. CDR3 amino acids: CASSQRPSREKLFF. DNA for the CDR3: TGTGCCAGCAGCCAAAGACCTAGCCGGGAAAAACTGTTTTTT.

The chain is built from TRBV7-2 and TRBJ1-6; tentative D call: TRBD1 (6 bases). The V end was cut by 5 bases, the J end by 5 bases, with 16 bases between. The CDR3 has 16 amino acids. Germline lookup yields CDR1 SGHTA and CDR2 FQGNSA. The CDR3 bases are TGTGCCAGCAGCCCTCGGGGAGGGGGTAATAATTCACCCCTCCACTTT. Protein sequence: CASSPRGGGNNSPLHF.

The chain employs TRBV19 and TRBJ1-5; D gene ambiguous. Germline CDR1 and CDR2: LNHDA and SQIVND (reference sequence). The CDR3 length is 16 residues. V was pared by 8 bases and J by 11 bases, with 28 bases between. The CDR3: CASHTGREGWQWTQHF. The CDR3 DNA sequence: TGTGCCAGTCATACCGGTCGCGAGGGATGGCAATGGACCCAGCATTTT.

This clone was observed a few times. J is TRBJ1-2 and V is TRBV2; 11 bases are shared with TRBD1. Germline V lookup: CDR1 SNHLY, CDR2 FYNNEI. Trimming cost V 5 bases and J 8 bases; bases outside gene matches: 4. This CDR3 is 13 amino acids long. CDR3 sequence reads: CASSPDRGQGYTF. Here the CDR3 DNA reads TGTGCCAGCAGTCCGGACAGGGGGCAAGGCTACACCTTC.

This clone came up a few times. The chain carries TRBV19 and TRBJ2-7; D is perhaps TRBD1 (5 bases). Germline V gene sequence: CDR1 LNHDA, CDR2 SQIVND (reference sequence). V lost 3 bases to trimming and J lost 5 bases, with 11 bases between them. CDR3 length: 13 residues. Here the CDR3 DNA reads TGTGCCAGTAGTATTGGCAGGGTTCACGAGCAGTACTTC. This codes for CASSIGRVHEQYF.

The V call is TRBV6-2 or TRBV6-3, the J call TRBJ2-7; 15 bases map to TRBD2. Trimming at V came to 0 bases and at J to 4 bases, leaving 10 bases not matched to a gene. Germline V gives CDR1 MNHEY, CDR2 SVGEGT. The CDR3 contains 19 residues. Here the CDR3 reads CASSYSSRTSGRARYEQYF. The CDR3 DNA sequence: TGTGCCAGCAGTTACTCGAGCCGGACTAGCGGGAGGGCTAGATACGAGCAGTACTTC.

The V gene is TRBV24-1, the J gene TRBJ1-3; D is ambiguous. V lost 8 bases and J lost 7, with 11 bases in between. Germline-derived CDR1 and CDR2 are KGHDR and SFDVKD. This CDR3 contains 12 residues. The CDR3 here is CATKIPGNTIYF. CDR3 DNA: TGTGCCACCAAGATCCCGGGTAACACCATATATTTT.

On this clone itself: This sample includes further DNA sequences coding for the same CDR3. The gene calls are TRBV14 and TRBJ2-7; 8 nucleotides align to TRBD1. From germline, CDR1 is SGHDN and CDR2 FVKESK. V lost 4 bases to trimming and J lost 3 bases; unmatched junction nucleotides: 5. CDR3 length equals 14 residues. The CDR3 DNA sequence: TGTGCCAGCAGCCTTGGCAGGGGGCTCTACGAGCAGTACTTC. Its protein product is CASSLGRGLYEQYF.

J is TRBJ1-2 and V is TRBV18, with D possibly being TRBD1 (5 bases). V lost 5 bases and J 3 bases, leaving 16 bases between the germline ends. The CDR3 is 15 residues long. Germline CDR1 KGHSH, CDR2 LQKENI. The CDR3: CASSTLSSRDYGYTF. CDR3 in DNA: TGTGCCAGCTCAACCCTGTCTTCCAGGGACTATGGCTACACCTTC.

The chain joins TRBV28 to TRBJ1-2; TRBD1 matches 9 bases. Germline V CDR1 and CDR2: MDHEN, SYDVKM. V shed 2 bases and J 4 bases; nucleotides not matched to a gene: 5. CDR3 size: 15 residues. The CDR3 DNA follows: TGTGCCAGCAGTTTAAGAGGGGACAGGGTCTATGGCTACACCTTC. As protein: CASSLRGDRVYGYTF.